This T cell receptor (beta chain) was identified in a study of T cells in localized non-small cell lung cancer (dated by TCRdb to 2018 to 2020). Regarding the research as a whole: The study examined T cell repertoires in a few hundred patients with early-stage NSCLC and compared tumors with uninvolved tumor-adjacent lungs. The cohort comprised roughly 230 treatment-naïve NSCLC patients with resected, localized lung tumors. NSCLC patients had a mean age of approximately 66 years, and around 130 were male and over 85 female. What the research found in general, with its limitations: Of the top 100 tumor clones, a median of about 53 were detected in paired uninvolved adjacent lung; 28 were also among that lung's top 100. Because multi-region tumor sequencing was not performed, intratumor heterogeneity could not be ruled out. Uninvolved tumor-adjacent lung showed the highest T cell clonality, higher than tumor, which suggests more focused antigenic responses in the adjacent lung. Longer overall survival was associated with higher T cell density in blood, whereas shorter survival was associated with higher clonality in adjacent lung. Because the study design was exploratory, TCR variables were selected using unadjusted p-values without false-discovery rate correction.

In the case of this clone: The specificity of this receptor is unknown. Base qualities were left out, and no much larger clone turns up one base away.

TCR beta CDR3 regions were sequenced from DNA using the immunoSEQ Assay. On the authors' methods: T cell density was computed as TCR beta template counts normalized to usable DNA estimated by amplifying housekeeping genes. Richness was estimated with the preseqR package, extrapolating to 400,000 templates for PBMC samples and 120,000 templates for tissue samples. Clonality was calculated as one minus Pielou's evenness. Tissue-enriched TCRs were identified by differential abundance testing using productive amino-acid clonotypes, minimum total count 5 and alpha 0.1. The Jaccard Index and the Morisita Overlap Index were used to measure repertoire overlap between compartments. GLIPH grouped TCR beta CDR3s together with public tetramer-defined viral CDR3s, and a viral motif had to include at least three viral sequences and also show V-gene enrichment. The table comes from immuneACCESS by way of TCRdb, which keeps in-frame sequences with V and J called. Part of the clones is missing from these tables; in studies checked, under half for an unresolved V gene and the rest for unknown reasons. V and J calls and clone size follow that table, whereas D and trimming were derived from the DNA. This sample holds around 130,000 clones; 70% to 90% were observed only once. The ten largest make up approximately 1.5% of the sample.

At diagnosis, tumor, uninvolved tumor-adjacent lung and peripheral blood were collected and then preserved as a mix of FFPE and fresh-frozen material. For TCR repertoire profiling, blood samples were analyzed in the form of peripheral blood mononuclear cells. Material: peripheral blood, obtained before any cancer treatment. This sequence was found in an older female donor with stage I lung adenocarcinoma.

The nucleotides read TGTGCCAGCAGTCTACCCAAAGACAGGGGCCTTAGGAACACTGAAGCTTTCTTT. Its coded protein is CASSLPKDRGLRNTEAFF. Recombination connected TRBV28 to TRBJ1-1; 8 bases in the junction line up with TRBD1. The CDR3 runs 18 residues from the cysteine to the phenylalanine. Only CDR3 DNA is held: 54 bases, read in frame from base 1. The germline V gene gives CDR1 as MDHEN and CDR2 as SYDVKM. Relative to germline, V is missing 5 bases and J is missing 1 base, with 15 bases of the junction outside any gene match.